The rows below give T cell receptor beta chains drawn from one sample of a study of blood T cell repertoires in COVID-19. Profiled with immunoSEQ multiplex PCR; TCRdb holds only in-frame clones, not every one. The data contain some 80,000 clones, about 85% of them singletons. Sequenced: peripheral blood. The receptors were sampled from a human donor in a cohort sampled during active COVID-19. The CDR3 runs from the conserved cysteine through the conserved F or W. Each record gives: J gene, clone size, V gene, D gene, CDR3 protein, CDR3 DNA. A D gene is named only where the DNA matches it firmly. Size values are once, few and many counts, or a class for expanded clones, and some rows have none.

>TRBJ2-5|.|TRBV5-1|.
CASSLSSLRQETQYF
TGCGCCAGCAGCTTAAGTTCGCTAAGACAAGAGACCCAGTACTTC
>TRBJ2-1|.|TRBV10-1|TRBD1
CASSPGTDLSNEQFF
TGCGCCAGCAGTCCCGGGACAGACCTTTCCAATGAGCAGTTCTTC
>TRBJ1-2|.|TRBV6-5|TRBD1
CASRGDRAYGYTF
TGTGCCAGCAGAGGAGACAGGGCGTATGGCTACACCTTC
>TRBJ1-2|.|TRBV7-8|.
CASSRGQNDGYTF
TGTGCCAGCAGCCGAGGACAGAATGATGGCTACACCTTC
>TRBJ2-7|.|TRBV4-2|TRBD2
CASSQDIRGGEQYF
TGTGCCAGCAGCCAAGACATCCGGGGGGGCGAGCAGTACTTC
>TRBJ2-5|.|TRBV7-2|TRBD1
CASSLDMTGPQYF
TGTGCCAGCAGCTTAGATATGACAGGGCCCCAGTACTTC
>TRBJ1-4|.|TRBV6-6|.
CASTLGGNGNEKLFF
TGTGCCAGCACCCTGGGGGGTAACGGGAATGAAAAACTGTTTTTT
>TRBJ1-2|few|TRBV5-1|TRBD1
CASGSQGGEYGYTF
TGCGCCAGCGGATCACAAGGGGGCGAATATGGCTACACCTTC
>TRBJ1-2|.|TRBV2|.
CATQGGTNYGYTF
TGTGCCACGCAGGGAGGAACAAACTATGGCTACACCTTC
>TRBJ2-2|.|TRBV7-9|.
CASSLGGRGGTNTGELFF
TGTGCCAGCAGCTTAGGCGGGAGAGGGGGTACGAACACCGGGGAGCTGTTTTTT